Shown below are 17 T cell receptor beta chains from a single sample sequenced in a study of CD8 T cells in Susac syndrome. When the RNA was reverse transcribed, random hexamers were used with an input of about 0.5 to 1 ug. TCRdb analysed the immunoSEQ multiplex PCR reads with MiXCR anew, one entry per CDR3 protein. Here the sample spans 70,000 to 100,000 distinct CDR3 sequences, roughly 95% being singletons. Sequencing was carried out using CD8+ T cells from PBMCs. The source of these receptors is a human donor with Susac syndrome.

This chain connects TRBV4-2 to TRBJ2-1; 8 bases align to TRBD1. The CDR3 sequence is 12 residues long. The germline V gene encodes CDR1 LGHNA and CDR2 YNFKEQ. Unmatched junction bases numbered 0, after V lost 6 bases and J lost 5 bases. The CDR3 bases are TGTGCCAGCAGGACAGGGGACAATGAGCAGTTCTTC. This gives the protein CASRTGDNEQFF.

In its sample, this clonotype was seen a few times. The chain employs TRBV7-8 and TRBJ2-7; D possibly corresponds to TRBD2 (5 bases). The CDR3 has 15 residues. The germline V gene has CDR1 SGHVS and CDR2 FQNEAQ. V was cut by 1 base and J by 0 bases, with 10 bases left in between. Here the CDR3 DNA reads TGTGCCAGCAGCTTAGGGCTAGGGAGCTCCTACGAGCAGTACGTC. It encodes CASSLGLGSSYEQYV.

The rearrangement joins TRBV20-1 to TRBJ2-5; 9 bases are shared with TRBD2. J gave up 5 bases and V 1 base, and 8 bases lay outside the gene matches. This CDR3 region has 15 residues. Germline V CDR1 and CDR2: DFQATT, SNEGSKA (reference sequence). CDR3 amino acids: CSARGGLAGRETQYF. In DNA, the CDR3 is TGCAGTGCTAGAGGGGGGCTAGCGGGAAGGGAGACCCAGTACTTC.

DNA of the CDR3: TGTGCCAGCAGCTCGCGACTAGCGGGAGAAGAGACCCAGTACTTC. Its translation is CASSSRLAGEETQYF. The chain recombines TRBV9 with TRBJ2-5; the match to TRBD2 covers 12 bases. The CDR3 loop spans 15 amino acids. From germline, CDR1 is SGDLS and CDR2 YYNGEE. V gave up 4 bases and J gave up 3 bases; unmatched junction bases: 4.

This clonotype was seen a single time. The chain has TRBV7-9 and TRBJ2-7; maybe TRBD1 (5 bases). The CDR3 runs 14 residues. Trimming took 5 bases from V and 1 from J, leaving 12 bases between them. CDR1 is SEHNR, CDR2 FQNEAQ, per germline (reference sequence). The CDR3 nucleotides read TGTGCCAGCAGCCATCCACAGGTTTCCTACGAGCAGTACTTC. Translated, it gives CASSHPQVSYEQYF.

The V gene is TRBV3-1, the J gene TRBJ2-1; TRBD2 might be the D (5 bases). The CDR3 contains 16 residues. Germline CDR1 LGHDT, CDR2 YNNKEL (reference sequence). V lost 2 bases and J lost 4, with 15 bases in between. CDR3 in amino acids: CASSQRLGMIYNEQFF. The CDR3 bases are TGTGCCAGCAGCCAACGCCTCGGGATGATTTACAATGAGCAGTTCTTC.

The chain employs TRBV27 and TRBJ1-4; D unresolved. CDR1 and CDR2 (germline): MNHEY, SMNVEV (reference sequence). The CDR3 consists of 16 residues. V was trimmed by 2 bases and J by 8 bases, leaving 18 bases between them. CDR3 coding DNA: TGTGCCAGCAGTTTACGGGGAGTCGCCGTGGGAGAAAAACTGTTTTTT. Translation: CASSLRGVAVGEKLFF.

The chain recombines TRBV20-1 with TRBJ2-5, with D maybe TRBD2 (6 bases). Germline CDR1 reads DFQATT; CDR2 reads SNEGSKA (reference sequence). The CDR3 consists of 10 residues. The CDR3 DNA is TGCACCGGGGGTTTAGAGACCCAGTACTTC. Its protein product is CTGGLETQYF.

The chain joins TRBV29-1 to TRBJ2-2; 10 bases map to TRBD2. The CDR3 spans 15 residues. V trimming: 4 bases; J trimming: 1 base; junction bases outside the gene matches: 3. Germline CDR1 reads SQVTM; CDR2 reads ANQGSEA. The CDR3 coding sequence is TGCAGCGTTGTTTGGACTAGCGGGAACACCGGGGAGCTGTTTTTT. It codes for CSVVWTSGNTGELFF.

The chain combines TRBV4-2 with TRBJ2-3; no reliable D call. This CDR3 contains 14 residues. Trimming stripped 0 bases from V and 2 bases from J, with 6 bases between. Looked up from germline, CDR1 is LGHNA and CDR2 is YNFKEQ. The CDR3 DNA reads TGTGCCAGCAGCCAAGATGGGGTCACAGATACGCAGTATTTT. Its protein product is CASSQDGVTDTQYF.

The rearrangement uses TRBV20-1 and TRBJ1-1, with D hard to call. CDR1 is DFQATT and CDR2 is SNEGSKA in the germline V gene (reference sequence). The length of the CDR3 is 13 residues. V lost 3 bases and J lost 0, with 8 bases in between. CDR3 sequence: CSASQEMNTEAFF. Written as DNA, the CDR3 is TGCAGTGCTAGTCAGGAGATGAACACTGAAGCTTTCTTT.

This chain uses TRBV16 with TRBJ2-7; D remains ambiguous. Germline V gene data show CDR1 as KGHSY and CDR2 as FQNENV. Trimming pared 4 bases from V and 5 bases from J, leaving 6 bases between. The CDR3 is made up of 11 amino acids. This CDR3 reads CASSRDNEQYF. CDR3 nucleotides: TGTGCCAGCAGCCGCGACAACGAGCAGTACTTC.

The rearrangement links TRBV24-1 to TRBJ1-2; unclear D gene. The V and J ends lost 7 bases and 2 bases respectively, with 10 bases between them. This CDR3 spans 13 amino acids. CDR1 KGHDR and CDR2 SFDVKD come from the germline V gene. CDR3 bases: TGTGCCACCAGCTCGCCCGAAAACTATGGCTACACCTTC. Translated: CATSSPENYGYTF.

This chain joins TRBV29-1 and TRBJ2-3, with a tentative D call TRBD1 (6 bases). The CDR3 contains 13 residues. Trimming left V 6 bases short and J 4 bases short, with 14 bases between. Germline V CDR1 and CDR2: SQVTM, ANQGSEA. CDR3 region: CSVVDSKADTQYF. CDR3 nucleotide sequence: TGCAGCGTCGTGGACAGCAAAGCAGATACGCAGTATTTT.

The chain carries TRBV30 and TRBJ2-1, with 13 bases that match TRBD2. Trimming at V came to 3 bases and at J to 6 bases, leaving 5 bases not matched to a gene. This CDR3 region has 15 residues. Germline V gives CDR1 GTSNPN, CDR2 SVGIG (reference sequence). DNA of the CDR3: TGTGCCTGGAGAAAACTAGCGGGAGGGCCCAATGAGCAGTTCTTC. Protein product: CAWRKLAGGPNEQFF.

This clonotype was seen just once. The J gene is TRBJ2-1, the V gene TRBV29-1; the match to TRBD2 covers 8 bases. This CDR3 is 15 amino acids long. CDR1 is SQVTM and CDR2 is ANQGSEA in the germline V gene. The ends lost 3 bases at V and 5 bases at J; junction bases unmatched: 9. The CDR3 DNA reads TGCAGCGTTGAGACCGGGAGGGCCAGTGACAATGAGCAGTTCTTC. This translates into CSVETGRASDNEQFF.

The chain employs TRBV5-4 and TRBJ2-7; 7 nucleotides agree with TRBD1. Germline V gene sequence: CDR1 SGHNT, CDR2 YYREEE (reference sequence). The junction had 9 bases not matched to a gene; V was cut back by 2 bases and J by 4 bases. This CDR3 comprises 15 residues. DNA for the CDR3: TGTGCCAGCAGCTTAGGGGGCGCCGAACTGTACGAGCAGTACTTC. It codes for CASSLGGAELYEQYF.